A single T cell receptor beta chain is shown here with its context. Its antigen is unidentified. CDR3 size: 18 residues. Looked up from germline, CDR1 is SGDLS and CDR2 is YYNGEE. Trimming removed 4 bases from V and 7 bases from J, with 27 bases in between. Documented treatment: over 15 received Ad26.COV2.S at low or high dose, single or two shots; roughly 5 received placebo; per-sample allocation not given. Samples came from day 63 after the first vaccine or placebo injection. Aged 18-55 years, donor was enrolled in Boston around 2020. This table comes from immunoSEQ multiplex PCR, and its TCRdb copy is limited to in-frame clones, with some not included. The sample lists 350,000 to 450,000 clones, about nine tenths occurring once. The sample is drawn from a study of Ad26.COV2.S vaccination and SARS-CoV-2 variants. Study context: It was the COV1001 Ad26.COV2.S trial arm that included the donor. Overall study findings and caveats: Those who received the vaccine showed greater spike-specific TCR breadth than those given placebo. TCR breadth and depth estimates may have understated total T cell responses.

Sequences were derived from peripheral blood, sampled in a trial of Ad26.COV2.S vaccine versus placebo. This chain connects TRBV9 to TRBJ2-1; weak D call: TRBD1 (8 bases). The TCR originated in a person between 18 and 65 years old who received the Ad26.COV2.S COVID-19 vaccine or a placebo. The CDR3, as DNA: TGTGCCAGCAGCCCGCGAACCGACAGGGGAGGGCTGGTTAATGAGCAGTTCTTC. Residues: CASSPRTDRGGLVNEQFF.